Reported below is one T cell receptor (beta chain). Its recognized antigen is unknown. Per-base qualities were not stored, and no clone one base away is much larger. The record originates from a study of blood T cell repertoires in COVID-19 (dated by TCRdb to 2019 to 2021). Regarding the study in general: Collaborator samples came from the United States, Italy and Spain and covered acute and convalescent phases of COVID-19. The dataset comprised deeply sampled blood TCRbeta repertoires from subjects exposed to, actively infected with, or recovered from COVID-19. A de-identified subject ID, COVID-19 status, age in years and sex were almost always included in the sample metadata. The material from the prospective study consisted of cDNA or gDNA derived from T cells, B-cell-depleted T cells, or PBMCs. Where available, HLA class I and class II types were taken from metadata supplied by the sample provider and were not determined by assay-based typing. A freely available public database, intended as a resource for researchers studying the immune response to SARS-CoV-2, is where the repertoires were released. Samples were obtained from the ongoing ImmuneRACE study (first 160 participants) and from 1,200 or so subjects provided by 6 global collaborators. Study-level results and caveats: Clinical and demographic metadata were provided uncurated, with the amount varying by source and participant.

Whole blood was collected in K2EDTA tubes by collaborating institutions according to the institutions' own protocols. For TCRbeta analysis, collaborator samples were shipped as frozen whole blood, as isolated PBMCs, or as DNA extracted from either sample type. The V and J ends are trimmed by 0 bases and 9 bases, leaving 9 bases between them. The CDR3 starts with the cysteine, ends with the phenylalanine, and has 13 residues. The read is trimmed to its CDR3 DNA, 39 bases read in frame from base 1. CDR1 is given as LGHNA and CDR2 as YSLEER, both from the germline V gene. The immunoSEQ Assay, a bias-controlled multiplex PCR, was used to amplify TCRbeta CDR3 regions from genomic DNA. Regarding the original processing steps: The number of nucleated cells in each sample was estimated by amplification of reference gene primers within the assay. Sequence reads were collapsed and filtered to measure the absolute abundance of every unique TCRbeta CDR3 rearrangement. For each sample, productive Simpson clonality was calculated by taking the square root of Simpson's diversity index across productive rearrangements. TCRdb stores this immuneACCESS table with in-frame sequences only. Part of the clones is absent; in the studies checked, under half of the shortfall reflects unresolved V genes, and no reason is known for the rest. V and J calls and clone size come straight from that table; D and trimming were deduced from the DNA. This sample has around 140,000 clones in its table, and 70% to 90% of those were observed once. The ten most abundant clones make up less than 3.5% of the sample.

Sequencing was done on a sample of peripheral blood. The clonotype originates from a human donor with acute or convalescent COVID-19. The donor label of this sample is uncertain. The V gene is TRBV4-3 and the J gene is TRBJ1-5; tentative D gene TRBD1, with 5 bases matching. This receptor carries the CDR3 CASSQDPDMPQHF. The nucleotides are TGCGCCAGCAGCCAAGATCCGGACATGCCCCAGCATTTT.